One sample yielded the 7 T cell receptor beta chains listed below, sequenced in a study of T cells in localized non-small cell lung cancer. TCRdb's table, derived via immunoSEQ multiplex PCR, lists solely in-frame clones and lacks some. Among almost 65,000 clones listed, 75% to 90% were seen once. Sequences were derived from peripheral blood, sampled before any cancer treatment. The receptors were sampled from a woman aged 40-70 years with stage I lung adenocarcinoma.

The chain couples TRBV2 to TRBJ1-4, with TRBD1 matching 11 bases. V gave up 6 bases and J gave up 3 bases; unmatched junction bases: 6. Per the germline V gene, CDR1 is SNHLY and CDR2 is FYNNEI. This CDR3 spans 16 amino acids. The CDR3 coding sequence is TGTGCCAGCAGCCGGGACAGGGGGGGCTCTAATGAAAAACTGTTTTTT. This gives the protein CASSRDRGGSNEKLFF. The full variable domain, rest sourced from reference TRBV2 and TRBJ1-4, is EPEVTQTPSHQVTQMGQEVILRCVPISNHLYFYWYRQILGQKVEFLVSFYNNEISEKSEIFDDQFSVERPDGSNFTLKIRSTKLEDSAMYFCASSRDRGGSNEKLFFGSGTQLSVL.

The genes are TRBV4-3 and TRBJ2-1; 11 positions agree with TRBD2. Germline trimming cut 2 bases from V and 0 bases from J; bases unmatched to any gene: 9. CDR1 and CDR2 (germline): LGHNA, YSLEER. This CDR3 comprises 19 residues. CDR3 in DNA: TGCGCCAGCAGCCAACGGGGTAGCGGGAGGGCGAGCTCCTACAATGAGCAGTTCTTC. As protein: CASSQRGSGRASSYNEQFF.

The J gene is TRBJ1-3, the V gene TRBV19, with no clear D. Looked up from germline, CDR1 is LNHDA and CDR2 is SQIVND (reference sequence). This CDR3 is built from 15 residues. The germline V and J ends were trimmed by 7 bases and 0 bases, with 13 bases remaining between them. The CDR3 DNA reads TGTGCCAGTATTTCGACGGCGAGCTCTGGAAACACCATATATTTT. Protein product: CASISTASSGNTIYF.

In the case of this clone: In the same sample, other DNA sequences code for this CDR3. V gene TRBV13 combines with J gene TRBJ1-2; TRBD1 aligns across 8 bases. Trimming at V came to 2 bases and at J to 4 bases, leaving 3 bases not matched to a gene. The germline gives CDR1 PRHDT, CDR2 FYEKMQ (reference sequence). The CDR3 has 14 amino acids. The CDR3, as DNA: TGTGCCAGCAGCTTAACGGGACAGGTCTATGGCTACACCTTC. Its translation: CASSLTGQVYGYTF.

The chain has TRBV18 and TRBJ1-2, with D hard to call. Trimming took 0 bases from V and 9 from J, leaving 8 bases between them. This CDR3 has 12 residues. Germline CDR1 reads KGHSH; CDR2 reads LQKENI. The CDR3 sequence: CASSPPKGSYTF. The CDR3 nucleotides are TGTGCCAGCTCACCACCGAAGGGTAGCTACACCTTC.

The chain combines TRBV7-9 with TRBJ1-2; possible D gene TRBD1, 5 bases. CDR1 is SEHNR, CDR2 FQNEAQ, per germline (reference sequence). V lost 0 bases and J lost 8, with 10 bases in between. This CDR3 has 13 residues. CDR3 loop: CASSLAGDPGYTF. The CDR3 DNA reads as TGTGCCAGCAGCTTAGCTGGGGACCCAGGCTACACCTTC.

The chain is built from TRBV7-2 and TRBJ2-7; a possible D gene is TRBD1 (5 bases). The CDR3 totals 15 residues. The ends were cut back, 1 base at V and 7 bases at J, with 17 bases in the middle. Germline lookup yields CDR1 SGHTA and CDR2 FQGNSA. The CDR3 reads CASSLEAGSSGEQYF. The CDR3 coding sequence is TGTGCCAGCAGCTTAGAAGCAGGGTCATCAGGAGAGCAGTACTTC.